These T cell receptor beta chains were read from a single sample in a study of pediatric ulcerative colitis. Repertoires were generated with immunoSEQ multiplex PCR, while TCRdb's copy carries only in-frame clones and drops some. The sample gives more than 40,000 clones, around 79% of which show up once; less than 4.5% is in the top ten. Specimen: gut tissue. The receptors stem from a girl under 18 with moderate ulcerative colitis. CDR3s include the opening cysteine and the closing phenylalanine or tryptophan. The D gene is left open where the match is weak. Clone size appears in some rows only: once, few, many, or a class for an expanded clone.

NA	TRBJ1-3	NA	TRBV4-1	CASSQEVSDSGNTIYF	TGCGCCAGCAGCCAAGAGGTCAGTGATTCTGGAAACACCATATATTTT
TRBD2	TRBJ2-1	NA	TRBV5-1	CASSLGGGAAYNEQFF	TGCGCCAGCAGCTTGGGCGGGGGTGCCGCCTACAATGAGCAGTTCTTC
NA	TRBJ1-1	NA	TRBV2	CASSSQGIGSTEAFF	TGTGCCAGCAGTTCTCAGGGGATTGGGAGCACTGAAGCTTTCTTT
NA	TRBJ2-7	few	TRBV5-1	CASSLDSRAYEQYF	TGCGCCAGCAGCTTGGACTCCCGGGCCTACGAGCAGTACTTC
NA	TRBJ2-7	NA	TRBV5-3	CARGPYEQYF	TGTGCCAGAGGTCCCTACGAGCAGTACTTC
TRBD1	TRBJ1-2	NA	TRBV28	CASSLTGNGYTF	TGTGCCAGCAGTTTGACAGGGAATGGCTACACCTTC
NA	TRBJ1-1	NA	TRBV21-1	CASSKVSQGTEAFF	TGTGCCAGCAGCAAAGTGTCACAAGGAACTGAAGCTTTCTTT
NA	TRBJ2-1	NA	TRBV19	CASSPRSDVHEQFF	TGTGCCAGTAGTCCGCGCTCAGATGTCCATGAGCAGTTCTTC
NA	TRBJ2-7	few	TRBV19	CASSIGEDYEQYF	TGTGCCAGTAGTATAGGAGAAGACTACGAGCAGTACTTC
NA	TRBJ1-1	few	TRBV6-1	CASSPQRTAYTEAFF	TGTGCCAGCAGTCCACAGAGGACGGCATACACTGAAGCTTTCTTT
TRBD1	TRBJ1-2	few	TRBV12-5	CASGYYRGNYGYTF	TGTGCTAGTGGTTACTACAGGGGTAACTATGGCTACACCTTC
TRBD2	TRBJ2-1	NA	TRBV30	CAWSAIAGSSYNEQFF	TGTGCCTGGAGTGCCATAGCGGGGAGCTCCTACAATGAGCAGTTCTTC
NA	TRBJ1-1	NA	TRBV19	CASIGRNSMNTEAFF	TGTGCCAGTATAGGTCGGAACAGCATGAACACTGAAGCTTTCTTT
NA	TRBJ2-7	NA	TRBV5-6	CASSRMTPLLYEQYF	TGTGCCAGCAGCCGGATGACACCTCTTCTCTACGAGCAGTACTTC
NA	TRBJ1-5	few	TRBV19	CASSPDRLNQPQHF	TGTGCCAGTAGCCCCGACAGGTTAAATCAGCCCCAGCATTTT
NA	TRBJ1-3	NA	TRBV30	CAWSVVSGNTIYF	TGTGCCTGGAGTGTTGTCTCTGGAAACACCATATATTTT
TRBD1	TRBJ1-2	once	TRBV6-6	CASSYTGTGDHGYTF	TGTGCCAGCAGTTACACCGGGACAGGGGATCATGGCTACACCTTC
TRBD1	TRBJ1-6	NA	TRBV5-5	CASSLAPQGALNSPLHF	TGTGCCAGCAGCTTGGCTCCTCAGGGGGCTCTTAATTCACCCCTCCACTTT
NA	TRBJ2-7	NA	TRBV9	CASSVGQVAEGYEQYF	TGTGCCAGCAGCGTAGGACAAGTAGCTGAGGGCTACGAGCAGTACTTC
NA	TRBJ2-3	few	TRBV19	CASQGGFTDTQYF	TGTGCCAGCCAAGGGGGATTCACAGATACGCAGTATTTT
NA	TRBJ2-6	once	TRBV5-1	CASSLEGPAKLFLSGANVLTF	TGCGCCAGCAGCTTGGAAGGGCCAGCTAAACTTTTCCTCTCTGGGGCCAACGTCCTGACTTTC